This entry lists 10 T cell receptor beta chains sequenced from one sample in a study of blood T cell repertoires in COVID-19. TCRdb keeps only in-frame clones here, not all; method: immunoSEQ multiplex PCR. The table shows 300,000 to 350,000 clones, with 75% to 90% occurring only once. The sequencing sample was made of PBMCs or T cells enriched from blood (not recorded which). These receptors were collected from a man aged 30-40 years who had recovered from COVID-19.

This chain's CDR3 is CASSLTGGMRSNSPLHF. CDR3 coding DNA: TGTGCCAGCAGCTTAACGGGGGGGATGCGCTCCAATTCACCCCTCCACTTT. The chain employs TRBV7-3 and TRBJ1-6; weak D call: TRBD1 (5 bases). V was trimmed by 0 bases and J by 7 bases, leaving 16 bases between them. CDR3 length: 17 residues. Per the germline V gene, CDR1 is SGHTA and CDR2 is FQGTGA.

The gene calls are TRBV2 and TRBJ1-2; 7 bases line up with TRBD1. CDR1 is SNHLY and CDR2 is FYNNEI in the germline V gene. This CDR3 is 14 amino acids long. J was trimmed by 2 bases and V by 6 bases; bases with no gene match: 6. In DNA form, the CDR3 reads TGTGCCAGCAGAGTAGGACAGGACAACTATGGCTACACCTTC. Translated, it gives CASRVGQDNYGYTF.

The chain links TRBV30 to TRBJ1-4; 8 nucleotides match TRBD1. CDR1 and CDR2 (germline): GTSNPN, SVGIG (reference sequence). The CDR3 sequence is 15 residues long. V lost 1 base, J lost 7 bases, and 8 bases stayed unmatched. The CDR3: CAWSDGQGEAEKLFF. The CDR3 DNA is TGTGCCTGGAGTGACGGACAGGGCGAGGCTGAAAAACTGTTTTTT.

The gene calls are TRBV9 and TRBJ1-2, with D possibly matching TRBD1 (5 bases). The V end lost 1 base, the J end lost 8 bases, and 9 bases lay between the germline ends. The CDR3 consists of 12 residues. CDR1 and CDR2 (germline): SGDLS, YYNGEE. The CDR3 protein is CASSVLGGGYTF. The CDR3 nucleotides read TGTGCCAGCAGCGTACTGGGGGGAGGCTACACCTTC.

V usage is TRBV24-1 and J usage is TRBJ2-2; 8 nucleotides line up with TRBD1. The CDR3 loop spans 16 amino acids. From germline, CDR1 is KGHDR and CDR2 SFDVKD. Trimming took 9 bases from V and 7 from J; bases not matched to a gene: 15. CDR3 sequence: CATDTGTGPTNGELFF. The CDR3 nucleotides read TGTGCCACCGACACCGGGACAGGTCCCACGAACGGGGAGCTGTTTTTT.

J is TRBJ1-2 and V is TRBV28; D is unclear. The germline V gene has CDR1 MDHEN and CDR2 SYDVKM. V was cut by 11 bases and J by 4 bases, with 14 bases left in between. The CDR3 totals 12 residues. CDR3 in amino acids: CAGTNGSYGYTF. CDR3 nucleotide sequence: TGTGCCGGTACCAACGGGAGCTATGGCTACACCTTC.

The chain uses TRBV2 and TRBJ2-2, with 9 bases aligning to TRBD2. V shed 9 bases and J 6 bases; nucleotides not matched to a gene: 2. CDR3 length equals 12 residues. The V gene's germline CDR1 is SNHLY and CDR2 FYNNEI. The CDR3 region is CARGLAPGELFF. The CDR3 bases are TGTGCCAGGGGACTAGCCCCCGGGGAGCTGTTTTTT. The full variable domain, its missing parts supplied by reference TRBV2 and TRBJ2-2, is EPEVTQTPSHQVTQMGQEVILRCVPISNHLYFYWYRQILGQKVEFLVSFYNNEISEKSEIFDDQFSVERPDGSNFTLKIRSTKLEDSAMYFCARGLAPGELFFGEGSRLTVL.

The chain recombines TRBV2 with TRBJ2-1, with a weak D call TRBD2 (6 bases). The V end lost 6 bases, the J end lost 0 bases, and 12 bases lay between the germline ends. The CDR3 sequence is 15 residues long. Germline V lookup: CDR1 SNHLY, CDR2 FYNNEI. The CDR3 reads CASRMRGGSYNEQFF. The CDR3 region has the DNA TGTGCCAGCAGAATGCGGGGAGGCTCCTACAATGAGCAGTTCTTC.

Note on this clone: The junction differs from germline at one of its ends, possibly a read error. The genes are TRBV7-2 and TRBJ2-5; 9 nucleotides match TRBD2. Germline CDR1 is SGHTA and CDR2 is FQGNSA. The CDR3 sequence is 15 residues long. Here the CDR3 reads CASSLAGLSEETQYF. The CDR3, as DNA: TGTGCCAGCAGCCTAGCGGGGCTGTCCGAAGAGACCCAGTACTTC.

The gene calls are TRBV6-6 and TRBJ2-2, with 8 nucleotides matching TRBD1. Trimming at V came to 5 bases and at J to 5 bases, leaving 7 bases not matched to a gene. Germline V gene data show CDR1 as MNHNY and CDR2 as SVGAGI (reference sequence). This CDR3 spans 15 amino acids. CDR3 coding DNA: TGTGCCAGCAGTCGGACAGGGTTTAGTACCGGGGAGCTGTTTTTT. Translation gives CASSRTGFSTGELFF.